This T cell receptor beta chain was captured in a study of blood T cell repertoires in COVID-19. Study summary: The United States, Italy and Spain were the sources of the acute and convalescent COVID-19 samples. Sources were T cells, B-cell-depleted T cells, or PBMCs; the material itself was cDNA or gDNA.

The V end was cut by 1 base, the J end by 4 bases, with 10 bases between. The germline gives CDR1 SNHLY, CDR2 FYNNEI. This CDR3 spans 15 amino acids. TCRdb's table, derived via immunoSEQ multiplex PCR, lists solely in-frame clones and lacks some. The table has 75,000 to 80,000 clones, around 83% seen once. Patients at the Seattle site were enrolled during active infection and followed longitudinally. The chain links TRBV2 to TRBJ1-4; D might be TRBD1 (5 bases). Sample: peripheral blood. The TCR comes from a man in his sixties with COVID-19, enrolled during active disease. The CDR3 bases are TGTGCCAGCAGTGAAGAAGGGGCCTATAATGAAAAACTGTTTTTT. Its protein product is CASSEEGAYNEKLFF.